The 5 T cell receptor beta chains presented below share a single source sample, sequenced in a study of PD-1 blockade in classical Hodgkin lymphoma. All patients relapsed after autologous stem cell transplantation, and brentuximab vedotin exposure varied. Profiling relied on immunoSEQ multiplex PCR, and the TCRdb table lists in-frame clones only, not all of them. This sample has 90,000 to 95,000 clones, with roughly 87% found just once. The sample was peripheral blood mononuclear cells (PBMCs), taken before the second cycle of nivolumab. These receptors all come from a human donor with classical Hodgkin lymphoma.

The count of this clone is one. The chain has TRBV19 and TRBJ1-5; no clear D. V was pared by 5 bases and J by 6 bases, with 11 bases between. The CDR3 consists of 13 residues. CDR1 and CDR2 (germline): LNHDA, SQIVND (reference sequence). DNA for the CDR3: TGTGCCAGTAGTGGGGTTATAGGTCAGCCCCAGCATTTT. Translating gives CASSGVIGQPQHF.

The chain combines TRBV19 with TRBJ2-2; 7 nucleotides line up with TRBD2. Germline loops: CDR1 LNHDA, CDR2 SQIVND (reference sequence). This CDR3 region has 16 residues. V was clipped by 4 bases and J by 4 bases; unmatched bases: 9. CDR3 coding DNA: TGTGCCAGTAGTACCTCTGGCGGGAGAAGCACCGGGGAGCTGTTTTTT. Protein: CASSTSGGRSTGELFF.

This chain joins TRBV27 and TRBJ1-6; maybe TRBD1 (6 bases). V lost 5 bases and J lost 7, with 12 bases in between. The CDR3 is made up of 14 amino acids. The germline gives CDR1 MNHEY, CDR2 SMNVEV (reference sequence). CDR3 sequence: CASSLRGVNSPLHF. The CDR3 region has the DNA TGTGCCAGCAGTCTCAGGGGAGTGAATTCACCCCTCCACTTT.

The chain is built from TRBV4-1 and TRBJ2-2; 12 nucleotides agree with TRBD1. Germline CDR1 reads MGHRA; CDR2 reads YSYEKL. This CDR3 contains 17 residues. V lost 3 bases, J lost 3 bases, and 5 bases stayed unmatched. The CDR3, as DNA: TGCGCCAGCAGCCAGGGACAGGGGGCGGCCTACACCGGGGAGCTGTTTTTT. The encoded protein is CASSQGQGAAYTGELFF.

The rearrangement uses TRBV4-1 and TRBJ1-2, with D unclear. Germline V gene data show CDR1 as MGHRA and CDR2 as YSYEKL. The germline V and J ends were trimmed by 0 bases and 2 bases, with 7 bases remaining between them. The CDR3 loop spans 14 amino acids. The CDR3 here is CASSQDEGNYGYTF. The CDR3 DNA follows: TGCGCCAGCAGCCAAGACGAGGGCAACTATGGCTACACCTTC.